Sequencing of this TCR beta chain was carried out in a study of shared clonotypes between healthy human individuals. Overall study findings and caveats: As a rule, naive subsets had a larger estimated richness than memory subsets.

This CDR3 has 21 amino acids. V lost 1 base to trimming and J lost 0 bases; unmatched junction nucleotides: 10. Germline CDR1 and CDR2: SGHVS and FQNEAQ. Samples underwent the assay at deep level. How the authors handled the data: Junction-only sequences without quality scores were provided by ImmunoSEQ, so filtering was different. Generated by immunoSEQ multiplex PCR, the TCRdb table keeps only in-frame clones and is missing some. For V, J and clone size, that table is used; D and trimming come from the DNA. The sample gives 2 million to 3 million clones, 93% of which show up once; around 0.37% is in the top ten. On this clone: As yet, its antigen is unknown.

Every one of the donors was a Caucasian adult that lived in Nashville, Tennessee. The receptor's source is a man younger than 35 in good health. Some clones in this sample may be carry-over from other donors' samples. The sequencing input was naive CD4+ T cells from PBMCs. The subset was: CD45RA+ positively selected. V gene TRBV7-8 combines with J gene TRBJ2-1, with 15 bases fitting TRBD2. The CDR3 DNA sequence: TGTGCCAGCAGCTTAGGGGGACTAGCGGGAGGTACCCAAACCTCCTACAATGAGCAGTTCTTC. It yields the protein CASSLGGLAGGTQTSYNEQFF. The full variable domain, in which reference TRBV7-8 and TRBJ2-1 provide the parts outside the CDR3, is GAGVSQSPRYKVAKRGQDVALRCDPISGHVSLFWYQQALGQGPEFLTYFQNEAQLDKSGLPSDRFFAERPEGSVSTLKIQRTQQEDSAVYLCASSLGGLAGGTQTSYNEQFFGPGTRLTVL.